The 14 T cell receptor beta chains given below trace back to one sample, sequenced in a study of T cell changes during pregnancy in multiple sclerosis (dated by TCRdb to about 2019). The library was produced with the immunoSEQ multiplex PCR assay. TCRdb provides this immuneACCESS table in a form limited to in-frame rearrangements. Some clones are lacking; in checked studies, under half of them reflect an unresolved V gene, and why the rest are absent is not known. Across this sample there are approximately 45,000 clones, with almost 95% seen only once. Of the sample, 0.37% falls within the top ten clones. The sequenced sample was CD4+ T cells from peripheral blood mononuclear cells, obtained in the second trimester of pregnancy. Source of these receptors: a female donor in good health, enrolled as a control in a pregnancy study.

The chain couples TRBV30 to TRBJ1-2; a possible D gene is TRBD1 (5 bases). The CDR3 is 14 amino acids. Trimming shortened V by 4 bases and J by 1 base, and 13 bases separated the two germline ends. Germline CDR1 and CDR2: GTSNPN and SVGIG (reference sequence). As DNA, the CDR3 is TGTGCCTGGACCCCCCAGGGCGGTAACTATGGCTACACCTTC. This codes for CAWTPQGGNYGYTF.

This clone is a singleton in its sample. The V gene is TRBV4-3, the J gene TRBJ2-3; D is perhaps TRBD1 (6 bases). V shed 4 bases and J shed 1 base, with 9 bases lying between them. Germline V gives CDR1 LGHNA, CDR2 YSLEER. CDR3 length equals 14 residues. The CDR3 spells CASSRGGRTDTQYF. The CDR3 DNA is TGCGCCAGCAGCCGAGGGGGTCGCACAGATACGCAGTATTTT.

V gene TRBV19 combines with J gene TRBJ2-3; possible D gene TRBD2, 7 bases. CDR1 is LNHDA and CDR2 is SQIVND in the germline V gene (reference sequence). There are 14 residues in the CDR3. Trimming shortened V by 9 bases and J by 0 bases, and 13 bases separated the two germline ends. The CDR3: CASDRGASTDTQYF. The DNA of the CDR3 is TGTGCCAGCGACCGGGGGGCGAGCACAGATACGCAGTATTTT.

In this sample, this clone turned up once. V gene TRBV6-1 combines with J gene TRBJ1-2; possibly TRBD1 for D (6 bases). The germline V gene encodes CDR1 MNHNS and CDR2 SASEGT. There are 16 residues in the CDR3. The V end lost 3 bases, the J end lost 8 bases, and 22 bases lay between the germline ends. Here the CDR3 reads CASSDHILDRFGGYTF. The DNA for the CDR3 is TGTGCCAGCAGTGACCATATATTAGACAGGTTCGGGGGCTACACCTTC.

V is TRBV5-8 and J is TRBJ1-2; a possible D gene is TRBD1 (5 bases). V was trimmed by 4 bases and J by 0 bases, leaving 10 bases between them. This CDR3 is built from 14 residues. CDR1 SGHTS and CDR2 YDEGEE come from the germline V gene. The CDR3 loop reads CASSRRQSNYGYTF. DNA of the CDR3: TGTGCCAGCAGCCGTCGACAGTCTAACTATGGCTACACCTTC. Filled out from reference TRBV5-8 and TRBJ1-2, the complete variable domain reads EAGVTQSPTHLIKTRGQQATLRCSPISGHTSVYWYQQALGLGLQFLLWYDEGEERNRGNFPPRFSGRQFPNYSSELNVNALELEDSALYLCASSRRQSNYGYTFGSGTRLTVV.

The chain carries TRBV2 and TRBJ2-7; tentatively, D is TRBD1 (5 bases). The ends were cut back, 4 bases at V and 0 bases at J, with 10 bases in the middle. This CDR3 spans 14 amino acids. The V gene's germline CDR1 is SNHLY and CDR2 FYNNEI. Here the CDR3 DNA reads TGTGCCAGCAGTGTACAGGAGAGCTCCTACGAGCAGTACTTC. This codes for CASSVQESSYEQYF. The full variable domain, rest sourced from reference TRBV2 and TRBJ2-7, is EPEVTQTPSHQVTQMGQEVILRCVPISNHLYFYWYRQILGQKVEFLVSFYNNEISEKSEIFDDQFSVERPDGSNFTLKIRSTKLEDSAMYFCASSVQESSYEQYFGPGTRLTVT.

This chain links TRBV29-1 with TRBJ2-5, with TRBD2 matching 8 bases. Germline loops: CDR1 SQVTM, CDR2 ANQGSEA. V lost 3 bases and J lost 5; bases outside the gene matches: 14. The CDR3 length is 16 residues. The CDR3 DNA follows: TGCAGCGTTGAGAGGGAGCGGGGGCCTTCTATGGAGACCCAGTACTTC. This encodes CSVERERGPSMETQYF.

The genes are TRBV29-1 and TRBJ1-1; TRBD1 is a possible D gene (5 bases). Germline CDR1 and CDR2: SQVTM and ANQGSEA. V was clipped by 5 bases and J by 5 bases, with 12 bases between them. The CDR3 covers 12 residues. The DNA of the CDR3 is TGCAGCGTTAAGAGGGAGGGGACTGAAGCTTTCTTT. Translated, it gives CSVKREGTEAFF.

This chain joins TRBV10-3 and TRBJ2-3, with 8 bases that match TRBD1. The V gene end was trimmed by 7 bases and the J gene end by 8 bases; junction bases not matched to a gene: 5. The CDR3 sequence is 12 residues long. Germline V gene sequence: CDR1 ENHRY, CDR2 SYGVKD. The CDR3 loop is CAIKGGQVTQYF. CDR3 nucleotide sequence: TGTGCCATCAAGGGGGGACAGGTTACGCAGTATTTT.

V gene TRBV7-2 combines with J gene TRBJ1-4, with TRBD1 matching over 8 bases. The CDR3 contains 13 residues. The V segment lost 4 bases and the J segment 12 bases; nucleotides outside the gene matches: 7. The germline V gene encodes CDR1 SGHTA and CDR2 FQGNSA. DNA of the CDR3: TGTGCCAGCAGCTCCGTCAGGGGGCGAGAACTGTTTTTT. Its translation: CASSSVRGRELFF.

The CDR3 DNA follows: TGTGCCAGCAGCAAAGACAGGACCTCTTATGGCTACACCTTC. Its translation is CASSKDRTSYGYTF. The chain combines TRBV6-1 with TRBJ1-2; D is possibly TRBD1 (6 bases). Germline V gene data show CDR1 as MNHNS and CDR2 as SASEGT. The CDR3 has 14 residues. V lost 6 bases, J lost 5 bases, and 16 bases lay in between.

This clone showed up just a few times. V and J are TRBV19 and TRBJ2-7, with 9 bases identical to TRBD1. Germline V CDR1 and CDR2: LNHDA, SQIVND (reference sequence). The CDR3 is 14 residues long. The V segment lost 8 bases and the J segment 5 bases; nucleotides outside the gene matches: 10. The CDR3 DNA is TGTGCCAGTTCTCAGGACAGGGGCAAAGACGAGCAGTACTTC. Translation gives CASSQDRGKDEQYF.

This clone showed up just once. The V gene is TRBV5-4, the J gene TRBJ1-6; weak D call: TRBD1 (5 bases). This CDR3 contains 16 residues. V was clipped by 0 bases and J by 0 bases, with 7 bases between them. The V gene's germline CDR1 is SGHNT and CDR2 YYREEE (reference sequence). The CDR3 nucleotides are TGTGCCAGCAGCTTGGGCGGGGGCTCCTATAATTCACCCCTCCACTTT. It codes for CASSLGGGSYNSPLHF.

This clone came up once. The V gene is TRBV7-2, the J gene TRBJ1-1, with TRBD1 matching over 7 bases. Germline CDR1 SGHTA, CDR2 FQGNSA. This CDR3 contains 13 residues. V was clipped by 5 bases and J by 4 bases; unmatched bases: 4. CDR3 nucleotides: TGTGCCAGCAGCGTACAGGGGTTCACTGAAGCTTTCTTT. Its protein product is CASSVQGFTEAFF.